The 9 T cell receptor beta chains below were found in one sample sequenced in a study of T cells in Graves' hyperthyroidism and ophthalmopathy (dated by TCRdb to the late 2010s). The method was multiplex PCR. Sequencing relied on an Illumina HiSeq 2000. The TCR beta CDR3 regions were amplified from RNA transcripts. The TCR CDR3 was subjected to a first round of RT-PCR using the HTBI primer set and the Qiagen OneStep RT-PCR kit. The public reads were run again by TCRdb, first through fastp at Q25 and then through MiXCR, and only productive beta chains were kept. Identical CDR3 protein sequences are pooled into one entry, listed with their most common genes and DNA. Within this sample are hundreds of thousands of distinct CDR3 sequences, with roughly a third of them counted one time only. The ten largest clones represent roughly 30% of the sample. The sequenced material came from blood. These TCRs come from a woman aged 40 to 55 with Graves' hyperthyroidism.

About this clonotype: It may be a read error: a sequence one base away is much more abundant. This chain links TRBV7-2 with TRBJ2-5; a weak D match, TRBD2 (5 bases). The CDR3 loop spans 15 amino acids. The germline V gene has CDR1 SGHTA and CDR2 FQGNSA. CDR3 DNA sequence: TGTGTCAGCAGCTTAGGAGCCCGGGATGGGGAGACCCAGTACTTC. This translates into CVSSLGARDGETQYF.

This clonotype was counted at least ten times. The genes are TRBV10-3 and TRBJ2-5, with D tentatively TRBD2 (5 bases). This CDR3 contains 15 residues. From germline, CDR1 is ENHRY and CDR2 SYGVKD. V lost 6 bases and J 5 bases, leaving 19 bases between the germline ends. CDR3 nucleotide sequence: TGTGCCATCAGACAAGGGCCTTATTCGGGGGAGACCCAGTACTTC. This translates into CAIRQGPYSGETQYF.

The rearrangement uses TRBV25-1 and TRBJ2-7; TRBD2 agrees at 15 bases. The end of the DNA aligns better with TRBJ2-1, so the J call may be wrong. Germline CDR1 MGHDK, CDR2 SYGVNS. The CDR3 totals 16 residues. The CDR3 DNA sequence: TGTGCCAGCAGTGGGACTAGCGGGAGGGCGGACAATGAGCAGTTCTTC. This encodes CASSGTSGRADNEQFF.

This clonotype appeared many times. The chain joins TRBV24-1 to TRBJ1-1; D not resolved. This CDR3 region has 12 residues. Germline V gene sequence: CDR1 KGHDR, CDR2 SFDVKD. The V end was cut by 3 bases, the J end by 2 bases, with 3 bases between. Here the CDR3 DNA reads TGTGCCACCAGTGATCAAAACACTGAAGCTTTCTTT. Its translation is CATSDQNTEAFF.

This clonotype was recorded a few times. The genes are TRBV18 and TRBJ2-2, with TRBD1 matching 7 bases. The CDR3 has 15 residues. V lost 3 bases to trimming and J lost 3 bases; unmatched junction nucleotides: 4. Germline-derived CDR1 and CDR2 are KGHSH and LQKENI. This chain's CDR3 is CASSPDRRDTGELFF. The DNA for the CDR3 is TGTGCCAGCTCACCGGACAGGCGTGACACCGGGGAGCTGTTTTTT.

V is TRBV28 and J is TRBJ2-7, with 7 bases aligning to TRBD2. V trimming: 6 bases; J trimming: 0 bases; junction bases outside the gene matches: 8. In germline, CDR1 is MDHEN, CDR2 SYDVKM. The CDR3 runs to 15 residues. The CDR3 is CASRSHGGGSYEQYF. CDR3 nucleotide sequence: TGTGCCAGCAGGTCGCATGGGGGGGGCTCCTACGAGCAGTACTTC.

This clonotype was seen a handful of times. The chain employs TRBV20-1 and TRBJ1-1, with no clear D. Trimming shortened V by 6 bases and J by 4 bases, and 15 bases separated the two germline ends. CDR1 is DFQATT and CDR2 is SNEGSKA in the germline V gene (reference sequence). The CDR3 sequence is 13 residues long. In DNA form, the CDR3 reads TGCAGTGCCACGACGGCCGCGGGCACTGAAGCTTTCTTT. This translates into CSATTAAGTEAFF.

This clonotype was observed a handful of times. The genes are TRBV3-1 and TRBJ1-1; possible D gene TRBD1, 6 bases. Germline V gene sequence: CDR1 LGHDT, CDR2 YNNKEL (reference sequence). V gave up 1 base and J gave up 2 bases, with 11 bases separating them. The CDR3 covers 15 residues. The CDR3 DNA is TGTGCCAGCAGCCAAGGAGGACAGCCTAACACTGAAGCTTTCTTT. Residues: CASSQGGQPNTEAFF.

This clonotype has a handful of counts. The chain joins TRBV7-9 to TRBJ1-6, with 9 bases fitting TRBD1. Trimming took 5 bases from V and 10 from J; bases not matched to a gene: 12. The CDR3 is made up of 16 amino acids. Per the germline V gene, CDR1 is SEHNR and CDR2 is FQNEAQ (reference sequence). The CDR3 region is CASSLTPGQGRSPLHF. The CDR3 bases are TGTGCCAGCAGCCTGACGCCGGGACAGGGACGGTCACCCCTCCACTTT.